This T cell receptor (beta chain) was retrieved from a study of cytomegalovirus exposure and HLA in healthy donors. Study outcomes and limitations: The study found most TCR sequences rare, yet found some public TCRs in many donors. Fewer N-insertions than the 666-donor mean were reportedly shown by an Asian-associated ancestry cluster in a later analysis. Through in vitro validation, three CMV-associated chains were shown to be specific for CMV antigens.

With 60 Vbeta and 13 Jbeta primers, the PCR was carried out. Sequencing was performed with immunoSEQ multiplex PCR; in TCRdb, only in-frame clones are kept and a portion is missing. The sample consists of 130,000 or so clones, about 78% of them appearing once. This clone was observed a handful of times. Its antigen is currently unknown. At collection, donors were nominally healthy, but unrecorded immune exposures were probable. Sequenced material: PBMCs. This clonotype was sampled from a man between 50 and 59 years old in good health and CMV-seronegative.

The CDR3, as DNA: TGTGCCAGCTCCGAAGCCCAGGGGAACTATGGCTACACCTTC. The encoded protein is CASSEAQGNYGYTF. This chain uses TRBV18 with TRBJ1-2; a possible D gene is TRBD1 (6 bases). In germline, CDR1 is KGHSH, CDR2 LQKENI. The V end lost 6 bases, the J end lost 2 bases, and 13 bases lay between the germline ends. There are 14 residues in the CDR3.